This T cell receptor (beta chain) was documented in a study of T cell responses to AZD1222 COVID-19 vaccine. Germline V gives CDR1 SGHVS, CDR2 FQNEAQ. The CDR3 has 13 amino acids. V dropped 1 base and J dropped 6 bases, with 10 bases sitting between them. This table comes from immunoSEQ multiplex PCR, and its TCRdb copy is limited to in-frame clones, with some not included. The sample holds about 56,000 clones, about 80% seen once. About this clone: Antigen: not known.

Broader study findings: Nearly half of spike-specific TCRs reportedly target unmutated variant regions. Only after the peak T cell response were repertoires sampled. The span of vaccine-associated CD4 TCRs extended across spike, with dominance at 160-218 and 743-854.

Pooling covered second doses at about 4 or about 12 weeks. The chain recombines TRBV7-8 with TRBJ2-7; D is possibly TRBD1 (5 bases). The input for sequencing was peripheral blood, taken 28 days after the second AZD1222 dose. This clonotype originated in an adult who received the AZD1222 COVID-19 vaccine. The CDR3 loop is CASSLVAGSEQYF. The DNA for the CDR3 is TGTGCCAGCAGCTTAGTTGCAGGGTCCGAGCAGTACTTC.